Each of the 7 T cell receptor beta chains below was sequenced from the same sample in a study of T-cell memory formation after mild COVID-19. TCRdb used MiXCR to reprocess the 5' RACE reads, holding one entry per CDR3 protein. This sample has about 430,000 distinct CDR3 sequences, with more than 15% found just once. Material: PBMCs or a T cell subset sorted from them (not recorded which). These receptors all come from a man aged 18 to 29 who had mild COVID-19 (a few samples of this study predate the infection). Cell type and time point are not known.

This clonotype was observed a few times. The chain links TRBV5-4 to TRBJ2-2; unclear D gene. The CDR3 covers 15 residues. The V gene lost 2 bases and the J gene lost 3 bases, with 11 bases spanning the gap. CDR1 SGHNT and CDR2 YYREEE come from the germline V gene (reference sequence). CDR3 amino acids: CASSLGSQDTGELFF. CDR3 nucleotide sequence: TGTGCCAGCAGCTTAGGGTCCCAGGACACCGGGGAGCTGTTTTTT.

This clonotype has only a few counts. The chain recombines TRBV27 with TRBJ2-5, with 8 bases matching TRBD1. Germline CDR1 reads MNHEY; CDR2 reads SMNVEV (reference sequence). V gave up 6 bases and J gave up 5 bases; unmatched junction bases: 2. The CDR3 has 12 residues. CDR3 residues: CASRDRAETQYF. CDR3 bases: TGTGCCAGCAGGGACAGGGCCGAGACCCAGTACTTC.

The rearrangement links TRBV6-2 or TRBV6-3 to TRBJ2-5; 12 positions agree with TRBD2. The V gene's germline CDR1 is MNHEY and CDR2 SVGEGT. The CDR3 totals 15 residues. The ends lost 7 bases at V and 9 bases at J; junction bases unmatched: 12. CDR3 DNA: TGTGCCAGCAACGACCCGACTAGCGGGGGAGCGGCCCAGTACTTC. It specifies CASNDPTSGGAAQYF.

The rearrangement uses TRBV5-1 and TRBJ2-5; 8 positions agree with TRBD2. Germline CDR1 reads SGHRS; CDR2 reads YFSETQ. The CDR3 is 14 amino acids. Losses at the gene ends were 3 bases for V and 5 bases for J; bases not matched to a gene: 6. This CDR3 is CASSSRGARETQYF. The DNA of the CDR3 is TGCGCCAGCAGCTCGCGGGGGGCCAGGGAGACCCAGTACTTC.

This clonotype was found a few times. V usage is TRBV7-2 and J usage is TRBJ1-1; 7 bases fit TRBD1. This CDR3 is 15 amino acids long. From germline, CDR1 is SGHTA and CDR2 FQGNSA. V was clipped by 5 bases and J by 5 bases; unmatched bases: 11. The CDR3 DNA follows: TGTGCCAGCAGCCCCCAACAGGGGAGGGAAACTGAAGCTTTCTTT. The encoded protein is CASSPQQGRETEAFF.

This clonotype was counted only a few times. The CDR3: CASSQRLASTDTQYF. CDR3 nucleotides: TGCGCCAGCAGCCAAAGACTAGCGAGCACAGATACGCAGTATTTT. The chain uses TRBV4-1 and TRBJ2-3, with 8 bases matching TRBD2. The CDR3 is 15 residues long. The V gene's germline CDR1 is MGHRA and CDR2 YSYEKL. With 2 bases clipped from V and 0 bases from J, the junction kept 1 base outside the gene matches.

V usage is TRBV15 and J usage is TRBJ2-5, with unresolved D. Per germline, CDR1 LNHNV and CDR2 YYDKDF (reference sequence). The CDR3 has 14 amino acids. Trimming removed 4 bases at V and 1 base at J, with 10 bases between. The CDR3 nucleotides are TGTGCCACCAGCATACAACCCGTCCAAGAGACCCAGTACTTC. Translation: CATSIQPVQETQYF.